Listed below are T cell receptor beta chains from one sample, sequenced in a study of blood T cell repertoires in COVID-19. Repertoires were generated with immunoSEQ multiplex PCR, while TCRdb's copy carries only in-frame clones and drops some. The data contain hundreds of thousands of clones, around nine tenths of them singletons. What was sequenced was peripheral blood. The receptors derive from a woman between 65 and 79 years old with COVID-19, enrolled during active disease. CDR3s include the opening cysteine and the closing phenylalanine or tryptophan. Fields, in order: V gene, J gene, CDR3 protein.

>TRBV12-5|TRBJ1-1
CASGPYRTSGVTEAFF
>TRBV28|TRBJ2-7
CASGTGGYEQYF
>TRBV11-2|TRBJ2-7
CASSTTGIPYEQYF
>TRBV30|TRBJ1-6
CAWSPRDRGIPPLHF
>TRBV5-1|TRBJ1-1
CASSLVGTGDTEAFF
>TRBV2|TRBJ2-3
CASTLDRGTDTQYF
>TRBV11-2|TRBJ1-1
CASSLGRGMNTEAFF
>TRBV11-3|TRBJ2-2
CASSLDRGPTGELFF
>TRBV12-2|TRBJ1-5
CASRSRQGGQPQHF
>TRBV20-1|TRBJ1-3
CSASSPRISGNTIYF
>TRBV7-8|TRBJ1-1
CASSFGGRNMNTEAFF
>TRBV2|TRBJ1-1
CASSISLNTEAFF
>TRBV28|TRBJ1-1
CASFHRGTTEAFF
>TRBV5-8|TRBJ2-1
CASSLVLGQGSNEQFF
>TRBV9|TRBJ2-3
CASSSRAGGGTDTQYF
>TRBV2|TRBJ1-2
CASSRTANYGYTF
>TRBV27|TRBJ1-5
CASSLGTGGNQPQHF
>TRBV5-4|TRBJ2-7
CASSWTGEDYEQYF
>TRBV11-2|TRBJ1-4
CASSRPTGEKLFF
>TRBV5-1|TRBJ1-2
CASSLTTGFTNYGYTF
>TRBV12-3/TRBV12-4|TRBJ1-2
CASSLAKNYGYTF
>TRBV10-3|TRBJ1-1
CAISGQTEAFF
>TRBV5-1|TRBJ2-5
CASSLGTDPRETQYF
>TRBV18|TRBJ1-1
CASFRTANTEAFF
>TRBV7-2|TRBJ1-2
CASSVGQGSGYTF
>TRBV2|TRBJ1-1
CASSEGYDVRVMNTEAFF
>TRBV11-2|TRBJ2-5
CASSLGRGGETQYF
>TRBV12-3/TRBV12-4|TRBJ2-5
CASSFGTEETQYF
>TRBV18|TRBJ1-1
CASSPPTVANTEAFF
>TRBV2|TRBJ1-2
CASNPTGNYGYTF
>TRBV3-1/TRBV3-2|TRBJ2-7
CASSQYSTGENEQYF
>TRBV18|TRBJ2-2
CASSPRQGSNTGELFF
>TRBV7-2|TRBJ2-5
CASSLRQPQETQYF
>TRBV28|TRBJ1-1
CASTPWSGQSNTEAFF
>TRBV24-1|TRBJ1-2
CATSDPGTGSNYGYTF
>TRBV5-5|TRBJ2-5
CASSTTRQETQYF
>TRBV21-1|TRBJ2-3
CASSKAPSTDTQYF
>TRBV5-1|TRBJ2-5
CASSLQGDETQYF
>TRBV21-1|TRBJ2-5
CASSKALPRGEDQETQYF
>TRBV11-3|TRBJ2-2
CASSSAVGQGFTGELFF
>TRBV7-8|TRBJ1-2
CASSLVGGGEGYTF